A selection of T cell receptor beta chains follows, all from one sample in a study of blood T cell repertoires in COVID-19. Sequencing used immunoSEQ multiplex PCR; TCRdb keeps in-frame clones, though not all of them. The table has roughly 56,000 clones, roughly 80% seen once. Sequencing was performed on peripheral blood. The source is a man in his sixties or seventies with acute or convalescent COVID-19. Each CDR3 is given with its conserved first and last residue. D genes are given only for firm matches. The size of a clone is reported for some rows only, either as once, few or many, or as a class for expanded clones.

>16|.|once|TRBJ2-5|TRBV5-1
CASSLGLTQGQETQYF
TGCGCCAGCAGCTTGGGCCTTACCCAGGGGCAAGAGACCCAGTACTTC
>13|.|.|TRBJ1-2|TRBV7-8
CASSLATHYGYTF
TGTGCCAGCAGCTTAGCGACACACTATGGCTACACCTTC
>14|TRBD1|few|TRBJ1-4|TRBV5-6
CASSSRDSREKLFF
TGTGCCAGCAGCTCCCGGGACAGTCGTGAAAAACTGTTTTTT
>15|TRBD1|.|TRBJ2-5|TRBV5-1
CASSFSTGGAETQYF
TGCGCCAGCAGCTTTTCGACAGGGGGCGCGGAGACCCAGTACTTC
>15|TRBD1|.|TRBJ1-5|TRBV5-6
CASRGRQGSNQPQHF
TGTGCCAGCAGAGGAAGACAGGGCAGCAATCAGCCCCAGCATTTT
>14|TRBD1|.|TRBJ2-2|TRBV3-1/TRBV3-2
CASSQDPGQGGLFF
TGTGCCAGCAGCCAAGATCCGGGACAGGGTGGGCTGTTTTTT
>14|.|.|TRBJ1-5|TRBV18
CASSLGTPDQPQHF
TGTGCCAGCTCACTTGGGACACCAGATCAGCCCCAGCATTTT
>16|.|once|TRBJ1-3|TRBV18
CASSPSGVGPGNTIYF
TGTGCCAGCTCACCCTCAGGCGTGGGGCCTGGAAACACCATATATTTT
>15|TRBD1|.|TRBJ2-3|TRBV18
CASSPRDRGADTQYF
TGTGCCAGCTCGCCCCGGGACAGGGGGGCAGATACGCAGTATTTT
>14|TRBD1|.|TRBJ1-2|TRBV19
CASSTRDRERGYTF
TGTGCCAGTAGTACCCGCGACAGGGAGCGGGGCTACACCTTC
>18|TRBD2|.|TRBJ2-7|TRBV11-2
CASSLAVGGGLGYSEQYF
TGTGCCAGCAGCTTAGCGGTCGGGGGGGGCCTAGGATACTCCGAGCAGTACTTC
>15|.|.|TRBJ1-6|TRBV6-5
CASSTHTNEDSPLHF
TGTGCCAGCAGTACTCACACCAACGAGGATTCACCCCTCCACTTT
>15|.|.|TRBJ2-1|TRBV15
CATGRRRGVYNEQFF
TGTGCCACGGGGAGACGACGCGGGGTTTACAATGAGCAGTTCTTC
>17|.|.|TRBJ1-3|TRBV19
CASSPRTDRPSGNTIYF
TGTGCCAGTAGTCCTCGAACAGACAGACCCTCTGGAAACACCATATATTTT
>17|TRBD2|few|TRBJ2-3|TRBV4-2
CASSQLTSGGATDTQYF
TGTGCCAGCAGCCAACTAACTAGCGGGGGGGCAACAGATACGCAGTATTTT
>13|.|once|TRBJ2-7|TRBV7-3
CASSIQQGHEQYF
TGTGCCAGCAGCATACAACAGGGACACGAGCAGTACTTC
>16|TRBD1|.|TRBJ2-3|TRBV3-1/TRBV3-2
CASSLRDRGDTDTQYF
TGTGCCAGCAGCCTACGGGACAGGGGAGACACAGATACGCAGTATTTT
>12|.|once|TRBJ2-4|TRBV2
CASEASQNIQYF
TGTGCCAGCGAGGCAAGCCAAAACATTCAGTACTTC
>14|TRBD1|.|TRBJ1-4|TRBV5-1
CASSLMTGDEKLFF
TGCGCCAGCAGCTTAATGACAGGGGATGAAAAACTGTTTTTT
>15|.|.|TRBJ2-6|TRBV6-5
CASRVQASGANVLTF
TGTGCCAGCAGGGTTCAGGCCTCTGGGGCCAACGTCCTGACTTTC
>14|TRBD1|once|TRBJ1-1|TRBV5-4
CASSRQGVNTEAFF
TGTGCCAGCAGCCGACAGGGAGTGAACACTGAAGCTTTCTTT
>14|TRBD1|.|TRBJ1-3|TRBV28
CASGGGEGRNTIYF
TGTGCCAGCGGAGGGGGCGAGGGGAGAAACACCATATATTTT
>15|TRBD1|few|TRBJ1-2|TRBV19
CASSMAGTGGYGYTF
TGTGCCAGTAGTATGGCGGGGACAGGGGGCTATGGCTACACCTTC
>13|TRBD1|once|TRBJ1-6|TRBV6-5
CASTRDRNSPLHF
TGTGCCAGCACCCGGGACAGAAATTCACCCCTCCACTTT
>14|TRBD1|.|TRBJ1-2|TRBV5-1
CASSSDRGPKGYTF
TGCGCCAGCAGCTCCGACAGGGGGCCGAAAGGCTACACCTTC
>14|.|.|TRBJ1-2|TRBV6-1
CASSEVAEPNGYTF
TGTGCCAGCAGTGAAGTTGCTGAGCCTAATGGCTACACCTTC
>13|.|.|TRBJ2-3|TRBV5-1
CASSLTDTDTQYF
TGCGCCAGCAGCTTGACAGACACAGATACGCAGTATTTT
>14|TRBD2|.|TRBJ2-1|TRBV20-1
CSASERGGGNEQFF
TGCAGTGCTAGTGAGCGGGGGGGCGGTAATGAGCAGTTCTTC
>19|TRBD2|.|TRBJ2-1|TRBV7-8
CASSPRLAGGPSSYNEQFF
TGTGCCAGCAGCCCGAGACTAGCGGGGGGCCCGAGCTCCTACAATGAGCAGTTCTTC
>15|TRBD1|few|TRBJ2-1|TRBV6-2/TRBV6-3
CASSDGQGSFDEQFF
TGTGCCAGCAGTGATGGACAGGGGTCTTTTGATGAGCAGTTCTTC
>16|TRBD2|.|TRBJ2-1|TRBV11-2
CASTLGSGGGGNEQFF
TGTGCCAGCACCCTAGGGTCTGGCGGGGGGGGCAATGAGCAGTTCTTC
>15|TRBD1|.|TRBJ2-1|TRBV7-7
CASSPVTGGRNEQFF
TGTGCTAGCAGCCCTGTGACAGGGGGGCGCAATGAGCAGTTCTTC
>18|TRBD2|.|TRBJ2-3|TRBV9
CASSVGGSGGYSTDTQYF
TGTGCCAGCAGCGTAGGGGGTAGCGGGGGATATAGCACAGATACGCAGTATTTT
>15|.|.|TRBJ2-5|TRBV11-2
CASSPGGGGGETQYF
TGTGCCAGCAGCCCGGGTGGCGGGGGCGGAGAGACCCAGTACTTC
>15|TRBD2|.|TRBJ2-1|TRBV9
CASSVGAGGRNEQFF
TGTGCCAGCAGCGTAGGAGCGGGGGGGCGGAATGAGCAGTTCTTC
>15|.|few|TRBJ2-3|TRBV6-5
CASTARKVGTDTQYF
TGTGCCAGCACCGCCCGAAAAGTAGGCACAGATACGCAGTATTTT
>13|TRBD1|.|TRBJ1-1|TRBV7-9
CASSNTGVTEAFF
TGTGCCAGCAGCAACACAGGGGTCACTGAAGCTTTCTTT
>16|TRBD2|.|TRBJ2-5|TRBV7-9
CASSFGTSGGVETQYF
TGTGCCAGCAGCTTCGGGACTAGCGGGGGGGTAGAGACCCAGTACTTC
>15|.|.|TRBJ2-7|TRBV4-1
CASSQQYRDSYEQYF
TGCGCCAGCAGCCAACAGTACCGGGACTCCTACGAGCAGTACTTC
>13|.|.|TRBJ1-2|TRBV2
CASSEVGPYGYTF
TGTGCCAGCAGTGAGGTGGGGCCATATGGCTACACCTTC
>15|TRBD1|.|TRBJ2-3|TRBV10-1
CASSDRRQGTDTQYF
TGCGCCAGCAGTGACCGAAGACAGGGAACAGATACGCAGTATTTT
>14|.|.|TRBJ1-2|TRBV20-1
CSASTDYSPYGYTF
TGCAGTGCTAGTACAGACTATTCCCCCTATGGCTACACCTTC
>13|.|.|TRBJ2-6|TRBV19
CASSLSGANVLTF
TGTGCCAGTAGCCTATCTGGGGCCAACGTCCTGACTTTC
>15|.|.|TRBJ2-7|TRBV10-3
CAISESLATYYEQYF
TGTGCCATCAGTGAGTCCCTAGCGACCTACTACGAGCAGTACTTC
>14|TRBD1|.|TRBJ2-2|TRBV5-5
CASSLEGQVGELFF
TGTGCCAGCAGCTTGGAGGGACAGGTCGGGGAGCTGTTTTTT
>13|.|.|TRBJ1-1|TRBV5-1
CASSLGANTEAFF
TGCGCCAGCAGCTTGGGGGCGAACACTGAAGCTTTCTTT
>14|.|.|TRBJ2-3|TRBV18
CASSPGLYTDTQYF
TGTGCCAGCTCGCCGGGACTGTACACAGATACGCAGTATTTT
>16|TRBD1|once|TRBJ1-4|TRBV6-1
CASSERDRVPNEKLFF
TGTGCCAGCAGTGAAAGGGACAGGGTTCCTAATGAAAAACTGTTTTTT
>13|TRBD1|.|TRBJ2-4|TRBV27
CASRGGSKNIQYF
TGTGCCAGCAGAGGGGGCAGCAAAAACATTCAGTACTTC
>11|.|.|TRBJ1-2|TRBV29-1
CSDGPFYGYTF
TGCAGCGACGGTCCCTTCTATGGCTACACCTTC
>16|TRBD1|.|TRBJ1-4|TRBV9
CASSVGQGVIGEKLFF
TGTGCCAGCAGCGTAGGGCAGGGGGTTATTGGGGAAAAACTGTTTTTT
>13|TRBD1|.|TRBJ1-5|TRBV28
CASRQGMSQPQHF
TGTGCCAGCCGACAGGGGATGAGCCAGCCCCAGCATTTT
>16|.|.|TRBJ2-1|TRBV5-4
CASSFGGGASYNEQFF
TGTGCCAGCAGCTTCGGCGGGGGCGCCTCCTACAATGAGCAGTTCTTC
>15|TRBD2|.|TRBJ2-5|TRBV2
CASRSGGTSKETQYF
TGTGCCAGCAGGTCCGGGGGGACGTCGAAAGAGACCCAGTACTTC
>14|.|.|TRBJ2-3|TRBV5-1
CASSSGPGSDTQYF
TGCGCCAGCAGCTCGGGTCCCGGATCAGATACGCAGTATTTT
>19|TRBD2|once|TRBJ2-3|TRBV13
CASSLTVGGAGVSTDTQYF
TGTGCCAGCAGCTTAACCGTCGGGGGAGCGGGGGTAAGCACAGATACGCAGTATTTT